This T cell receptor beta chain was captured by sequencing in a study of shared clonotypes between healthy human individuals. CD4+ cells underwent separation, giving CD45RA+ naive and CD45RA-negative memory subsets. Germline V lookup: CDR1 LNHNV, CDR2 YYDKDF (reference sequence). V was pared by 0 bases and J by 4 bases, with 18 bases between. The CDR3 contains 17 residues. Measured with immunoSEQ multiplex PCR; TCRdb has only the in-frame clones, and not every one. The sample contains over a million clones, approximately 78% of which appear only once. The chain is built from TRBV15 and TRBJ1-2; tentative D call: TRBD1 (6 bases). The sequence came from a man between 18 and 29 years old in good health. Some clones in this sample may be carry-over from other donors' samples. The sample was memory CD4+ T cells from PBMCs. As for subset: CD45RA-negative fraction. In DNA, the CDR3 is TGTGCCACCAGCAGAGAACGGCGGGGGGCGCAAGGCTATGGCTACACCTTC. Protein product: CATSRERRGAQGYGYTF. The full variable domain, with the rest looked up from reference TRBV15 and TRBJ1-2, is DAMVIQNPRYQVTQFGKPVTLSCSQTLNHNVMYWYQQKSSQAPKLLFHYYDKDFNNEADTPDNFQSRRPNTSFCFLDIRSPGLGDTAMYLCATSRERRGAQGYGYTFGSGTRLTVV.